This T cell receptor (beta chain) was sequenced in a study of early T cells in non-severe SARS-CoV-2 infection. Across the whole study: The study sequenced bulk RNA from unsorted whole blood, with chains unpaired. Study outcomes and limitations: There was a bias toward anti-spike CD8 responses in VDJdb matching, which missed private and CD4 specificities.

This clonotype was seen at least ten times. Its antigen is currently unknown. TCRdb recomputed calls from the 5' RACE reads with MiXCR, one row per CDR3 protein. Of 20,000 to 25,000 distinct CDR3 sequences listed, about 5.3% are singletons. What was sequenced was whole blood. This clonotype was sampled from an adult who was a healthcare worker with PCR-confirmed SARS-CoV-2 infection or an uninfected control (not recorded which).

The CDR3 DNA reads as TGCGCCAGCAGCCAAGATCGGCGGACTAGCGGGAGAGAGCAGTACTTC. It yields the protein CASSQDRRTSGREQYF. The V and J genes are TRBV4-3 and TRBJ2-7, with 13 bases identical to TRBD2. This CDR3 region has 16 residues. J was trimmed by 7 bases and V by 0 bases; bases with no gene match: 6. Germline CDR1 is LGHNA and CDR2 is YSLEER.